Following are 25 T cell receptor beta chains from one sample sequenced in a study of CD8 T cells in Susac syndrome. An input of 0.5 to 1 ug of RNA was subjected to reverse transcription using random hexamers. In TCRdb, the immunoSEQ multiplex PCR reads were re-called with MiXCR into one record per CDR3 protein. The sample comprises hundreds of thousands of distinct CDR3 sequences, more than 85% of which are singletons, and around 0.13% rests with the top ten. Sequenced material: CD8+ T cells from PBMCs. All receptors come from a human donor with multiple sclerosis.

The table lists this clonotype with a few counts. The chain is built from TRBV29-1 and TRBJ2-7, with 8 nucleotides matching TRBD2. The CDR3 runs to 14 residues. Per the germline V gene, CDR1 is SQVTM and CDR2 is ANQGSEA. V shed 1 base, J shed 4 bases, and the junction held 6 bases outside the gene matches. The chain's CDR3 is CSVEGTSGRYEQYF. The CDR3 nucleotides read TGCAGCGTTGAAGGTACTAGCGGACGTTACGAGCAGTACTTC.

The CDR3 protein is CASSQRESTEAFF. Written as DNA, the CDR3 is TGTGCCAGCAGCCAGAGGGAATCGACTGAAGCTTTCTTT. This chain joins TRBV4-2 and TRBJ1-1; the D is unclear. The CDR3 is 13 residues long. Germline CDR1 LGHNA, CDR2 YNFKEQ. With 3 bases removed from V and 5 bases from J, the gap between germline ends came to 10 bases.

The gene calls are TRBV9 and TRBJ1-1, with D unresolved. V lost 3 bases and J 3 bases, leaving 9 bases between the germline ends. This CDR3 region has 13 residues. Germline CDR1 and CDR2: SGDLS and YYNGEE. The CDR3 protein is CASSAPGYTEAFF. The CDR3 region has the DNA TGTGCCAGCAGCGCGCCGGGGTACACTGAAGCTTTCTTT.

The V and J genes are TRBV10-3 and TRBJ2-5, with TRBD1 matching 10 bases. The germline gives CDR1 ENHRY, CDR2 SYGVKD. This CDR3 is built from 16 residues. The junction had 10 bases not matched to a gene; V was cut back by 7 bases and J by 2 bases. The CDR3 sequence: CAIKSWTGGGQETQYF. DNA of the CDR3: TGTGCCATCAAAAGCTGGACAGGGGGAGGACAAGAGACCCAGTACTTC.

CDR3 nucleotides: TGTGCCAGCAGCCCCGGAACCCAAGATATTCAGTACTTC. As protein: CASSPGTQDIQYF. V gene TRBV7-6 combines with J gene TRBJ2-4, with D unresolved. The CDR3 is made up of 13 amino acids. Germline-derived CDR1 and CDR2 are SGHVS and FNYEAQ. The V end lost 5 bases, the J end lost 10 bases, and 15 bases lay between the germline ends.

The CDR3 sequence is CASRQPGNPYEQYF. CDR3 nucleotide sequence: TGTGCCAGCAGGCAACCCGGGAACCCCTACGAGCAGTACTTC. The chain has TRBV7-9 and TRBJ2-7; weak D call: TRBD2 (5 bases). Germline V gene sequence: CDR1 SEHNR, CDR2 FQNEAQ (reference sequence). The length of the CDR3 is 14 residues. Trimming took off 6 bases at V and 2 bases at J, with 14 bases between the two ends.

The chain uses TRBV5-1 and TRBJ1-2; TRBD1 might be the D (6 bases). V was shortened by 0 bases and J by 6 bases, with 9 bases between the two germline ends. The CDR3 sequence is 13 residues long. The germline gives CDR1 SGHRS, CDR2 YFSETQ. CDR3 region: CASSLEGGHGYTF. In DNA, the CDR3 is TGCGCCAGCAGCTTGGAGGGGGGCCATGGCTACACCTTC.

This clonotype was picked up one time. The CDR3: CATSERRTDTQYF. The CDR3 DNA is TGTGCCACCAGCGAGCGGCGCACAGATACGCAGTATTTT. This chain links TRBV15 with TRBJ2-3; a weak D match, TRBD2 (5 bases). The V end lost 5 bases, the J end lost 1 base, and 7 bases lay between the germline ends. CDR3 length: 13 amino acids. Germline CDR1 and CDR2: LNHNV and YYDKDF (reference sequence). The complete variable domain, with remaining parts taken from reference TRBV15 and TRBJ2-3, reads DAMVIQNPRYQVTQFGKPVTLSCSQTLNHNVMYWYQQKSSQAPKLLFHYYDKDFNNEADTPDNFQSRRPNTSFCFLDIRSPGLGDTAMYLCATSERRTDTQYFGPGTRLTVL.

The count of this clonotype is one. This chain links TRBV6-2 or TRBV6-3 with TRBJ2-7; D unclear. The CDR3 is 12 residues long. With 6 bases removed from V and 7 bases from J, the gap between germline ends came to 13 bases. Germline V gene sequence: CDR1 MNHEY, CDR2 SVGEGT. CDR3 in amino acids: CASSLSSWEQYF. CDR3 nucleotides: TGTGCCAGCAGCTTGTCCAGTTGGGAGCAGTACTTC.

The chain employs TRBV5-6 and TRBJ1-2; perhaps TRBD1 as D (5 bases). Trimming shortened V by 2 bases and J by 2 bases, and 16 bases separated the two germline ends. The germline V gene has CDR1 SGHDT and CDR2 YYEEEE. The length of the CDR3 is 16 residues. DNA for the CDR3: TGTGCCAGCAGCTTCGTGGGGACCGGGGCAAACTATGGCTACACCTTC. Translated: CASSFVGTGANYGYTF.

The chain employs TRBV9 and TRBJ2-5; possibly TRBD2 for D (6 bases). With 4 bases removed from V and 5 bases from J, the gap between germline ends came to 15 bases. From germline, CDR1 is SGDLS and CDR2 YYNGEE. The CDR3 is made up of 14 amino acids. For the CDR3, the DNA is TGTGCCAGCAGCCCCTCTTGGGCGGGGGAGACCCAGTACTTC. It codes for CASSPSWAGETQYF.

The chain joins TRBV7-9 to TRBJ1-4, with a tentative D call TRBD1 (6 bases). Trimming removed 5 bases at V and 0 bases at J, with 7 bases between. This CDR3 spans 14 amino acids. CDR1 and CDR2 (germline): SEHNR, FQNEAQ (reference sequence). This CDR3 reads CASSRGPTNEKLFF. The CDR3 bases are TGTGCCAGCAGCCGGGGGCCAACTAATGAAAAACTGTTTTTT.

This chain links TRBV5-6 with TRBJ2-7; no firm D call. Germline assignment: CDR1 SGHDT and CDR2 YYEEEE. The CDR3 loop spans 15 amino acids. Trimming shortened V by 0 bases and J by 5 bases, and 15 bases separated the two germline ends. The CDR3 coding sequence is TGTGCCAGCAGCTTGGCAGGAAGCCCCCCCCACGAGCAGTACTTC. This encodes CASSLAGSPPHEQYF.

The CDR3, as DNA: TGTGCCAGCAGTCGGACACCCTACGAGCAGTACTTC. Protein: CASSRTPYEQYF. This chain uses TRBV2 with TRBJ2-7, with D possibly TRBD1 on 5 matching bases. CDR1 is SNHLY and CDR2 is FYNNEI in the germline V gene. V was cut by 5 bases and J by 2 bases, with 7 bases left in between. The CDR3 consists of 12 residues.

The V and J genes are TRBV24-1 and TRBJ1-1, with D tentatively TRBD1 (5 bases). V gave up 7 bases and J gave up 6 bases, with 11 bases separating them. This CDR3 is 12 amino acids long. Germline V gene sequence: CDR1 KGHDR, CDR2 SFDVKD. The CDR3 DNA reads TGTGCCACCAGCGGCACAGGTGCTGAAGCTTTCTTT. Protein sequence: CATSGTGAEAFF.

The V and J genes are TRBV5-6 and TRBJ2-7, with D uncertain. V lost 4 bases to trimming and J lost 6 bases, with 11 bases between them. CDR3 length equals 12 residues. From germline, CDR1 is SGHDT and CDR2 YYEEEE. The CDR3 DNA reads TGTGCCAGCAGCCCCCCCTCGGGCGAGCAGTACTTC. This translates into CASSPPSGEQYF.

The V and J genes are TRBV7-2 and TRBJ1-1; TRBD1 agrees at 7 bases. The CDR3 sequence is 14 residues long. The J segment lost 3 bases and the V segment lost 2 bases, leaving 3 bases of the junction unmatched. Germline CDR1 SGHTA, CDR2 FQGNSA. The CDR3 here is CASSLRDSYTEAFF. The DNA of the CDR3 is TGTGCCAGCAGCTTAAGGGACAGCTACACTGAAGCTTTCTTT.

This chain uses TRBV29-1 with TRBJ2-6, with D uncertain. V lost 4 bases and J lost 0, with 7 bases in between. The CDR3 is made up of 14 amino acids. From germline, CDR1 is SQVTM and CDR2 ANQGSEA. CDR3 DNA sequence: TGCAGCGTTGTTTCCCCCTCTGGGGCCAACGTCCTGACTTTC. Protein: CSVVSPSGANVLTF.

This sequence joins TRBV5-4 and TRBJ2-7, with D hard to call. There are 12 residues in the CDR3. The ends were cut back, 1 base at V and 6 bases at J, with 8 bases in the middle. Germline V gives CDR1 SGHNT, CDR2 YYREEE (reference sequence). In DNA form, the CDR3 reads TGTGCCAGCAGCTTGTTGGGCGGCGAGCAGTACTTC. Amino acids: CASSLLGGEQYF.

The chain joins TRBV9 to TRBJ2-5; TRBD1 matches at 9 bases. The length of the CDR3 is 15 residues. V trimming: 3 bases; J trimming: 5 bases; junction bases outside the gene matches: 8. Germline-derived CDR1 and CDR2 are SGDLS and YYNGEE. The CDR3 spells CASSAGTGSFETQYF. In DNA form, the CDR3 reads TGTGCCAGCAGCGCAGGGACAGGGAGTTTTGAGACCCAGTACTTC.

The chain employs TRBV7-9 and TRBJ1-4; unclear D gene. There are 12 residues in the CDR3. Per germline, CDR1 SEHNR and CDR2 FQNEAQ (reference sequence). Trimming shortened V by 5 bases and J by 8 bases, and 9 bases separated the two germline ends. CDR3 in amino acids: CASSTLREKLFF. The CDR3 nucleotides read TGTGCCAGCAGCACCTTACGGGAAAAACTGTTTTTT. The complete variable domain, with remaining parts taken from reference TRBV7-9 and TRBJ1-4, reads DTGVSQNPRHKITKRGQNVTFRCDPISEHNRLYWYRQTLGQGPEFLTYFQNEAQLEKSRLLSDRFSAERPKGSFSTLEIQRTEQGDSAMYLCASSTLREKLFFGSGTQLSVL.

The chain joins TRBV7-9 to TRBJ2-7, with 10 bases lining up with TRBD2. Germline lookup yields CDR1 SEHNR and CDR2 FQNEAQ (reference sequence). The CDR3 is made up of 15 amino acids. V lost 3 bases to trimming and J lost 5 bases; unmatched junction nucleotides: 7. CDR3 sequence (DNA): TGTGCCAGCAGCTTTGCAGCGGGAGGGCCCCACGAGCAGTACTTC. Its protein is CASSFAAGGPHEQYF.

The V gene is TRBV7-9, the J gene TRBJ2-1; D possibly uses TRBD1 or TRBD2 (5 bases each). V dropped 5 bases and J dropped 5 bases, with 10 bases sitting between them. CDR1 SEHNR and CDR2 FQNEAQ come from the germline V gene (reference sequence). The CDR3 spans 13 residues. The CDR3 reads CASSPGTNNEQFF. CDR3 sequence (DNA): TGTGCCAGCAGCCCCGGGACCAACAATGAGCAGTTCTTC.

The rearrangement links TRBV15 to TRBJ2-7; unclear D gene. CDR1 LNHNV and CDR2 YYDKDF come from the germline V gene (reference sequence). The V gene lost 6 bases and the J gene lost 2 bases, with 8 bases spanning the gap. This CDR3 has 12 amino acids. The CDR3 protein is CATRSETYEQYF. CDR3 nucleotide sequence: TGTGCCACCAGGTCGGAGACCTACGAGCAGTACTTC.

CDR3 in DNA: TGTGCCAGCAGCGTCTGGGACAGGGGAAGGGAGACCCAGTACTTC. As protein: CASSVWDRGRETQYF. This chain links TRBV5-4 with TRBJ2-5, with TRBD1 matching over 10 bases. The CDR3 is 15 residues long. Losses at the gene ends were 4 bases for V and 5 bases for J; bases not matched to a gene: 8. CDR1 and CDR2 (germline): SGHNT, YYREEE (reference sequence).